This T cell receptor (beta chain) was identified in a study of T cells in Graves' hyperthyroidism and ophthalmopathy. The CDR3 loop spans 24 amino acids. V was clipped by 6 bases and J by 0 bases, with 39 bases between them. The germline gives CDR1 MNHEY, CDR2 SMNVEV (reference sequence). Amplification targeted TCR beta CDR3 regions from RNA transcripts. TCR CDR3 regions were first amplified by RT-PCR with HTBI primers. TCRdb reanalysed the multiplex PCR reads using MiXCR and keeps one entry per CDR3 protein. This repertoire shows fewer than 450,000 distinct CDR3 sequences, about a sixth found once; its top ten account for approximately 33%. A few counts support this clonotype.

The chain is built from TRBV27 and TRBJ2-4, with a weak D call TRBD2 (8 bases). Sequences were obtained from blood. The sequence was collected from a woman aged 30 to 39 with Graves' hyperthyroidism that later progressed to Graves' ophthalmopathy. The chain's CDR3 is CASSLGTRRESAKGQKKAKNIQYF. For the CDR3, the DNA is TGTGCCAGCAGCCTCGGGACTAGAAGAGAGTCAGCTAAGGGACAGAAAAAAGCCAAAAACATTCAGTACTTC.